The clone carrying this T cell receptor beta chain has just one count. This specimen comes from a study of shared clonotypes between healthy human individuals. Each subset's genomic DNA was shared equally among a number of immunoSEQ plates. TCRdb's copy holds only in-frame clones and misses some; the assay was immunoSEQ multiplex PCR. The repertoire holds over a million clones, with 95% to 99% as singletons. The receptor was derived from a man aged 25-45 years in good health. Specimen: naive CD4+ T cells sorted from blood. Subset indicated: CD45RA+ positively selected.

CDR3: CAWSPGSGAKNIQYF. The CDR3 bases are TGTGCCTGGAGTCCCGGATCCGGGGCCAAAAACATTCAGTACTTC. The V and J genes are TRBV30 and TRBJ2-4; D call uncertain. CDR1 GTSNPN and CDR2 SVGIG come from the germline V gene (reference sequence). With 2 bases removed from V and 1 base from J, the gap between germline ends came to 12 bases. CDR3 length equals 15 residues.